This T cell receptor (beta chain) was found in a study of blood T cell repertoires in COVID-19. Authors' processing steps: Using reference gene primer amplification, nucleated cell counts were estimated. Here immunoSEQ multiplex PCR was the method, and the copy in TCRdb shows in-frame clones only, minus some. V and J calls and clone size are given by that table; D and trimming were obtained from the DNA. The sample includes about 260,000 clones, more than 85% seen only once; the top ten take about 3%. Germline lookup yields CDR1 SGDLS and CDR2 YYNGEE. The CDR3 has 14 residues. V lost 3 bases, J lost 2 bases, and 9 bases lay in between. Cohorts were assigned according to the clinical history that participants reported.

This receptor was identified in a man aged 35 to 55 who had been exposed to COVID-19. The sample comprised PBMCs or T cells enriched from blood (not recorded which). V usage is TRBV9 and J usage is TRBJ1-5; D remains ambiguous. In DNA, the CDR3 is TGTGCCAGCAGCGCCGAGGGTGGCAATCAGCCCCAGCATTTT. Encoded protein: CASSAEGGNQPQHF.